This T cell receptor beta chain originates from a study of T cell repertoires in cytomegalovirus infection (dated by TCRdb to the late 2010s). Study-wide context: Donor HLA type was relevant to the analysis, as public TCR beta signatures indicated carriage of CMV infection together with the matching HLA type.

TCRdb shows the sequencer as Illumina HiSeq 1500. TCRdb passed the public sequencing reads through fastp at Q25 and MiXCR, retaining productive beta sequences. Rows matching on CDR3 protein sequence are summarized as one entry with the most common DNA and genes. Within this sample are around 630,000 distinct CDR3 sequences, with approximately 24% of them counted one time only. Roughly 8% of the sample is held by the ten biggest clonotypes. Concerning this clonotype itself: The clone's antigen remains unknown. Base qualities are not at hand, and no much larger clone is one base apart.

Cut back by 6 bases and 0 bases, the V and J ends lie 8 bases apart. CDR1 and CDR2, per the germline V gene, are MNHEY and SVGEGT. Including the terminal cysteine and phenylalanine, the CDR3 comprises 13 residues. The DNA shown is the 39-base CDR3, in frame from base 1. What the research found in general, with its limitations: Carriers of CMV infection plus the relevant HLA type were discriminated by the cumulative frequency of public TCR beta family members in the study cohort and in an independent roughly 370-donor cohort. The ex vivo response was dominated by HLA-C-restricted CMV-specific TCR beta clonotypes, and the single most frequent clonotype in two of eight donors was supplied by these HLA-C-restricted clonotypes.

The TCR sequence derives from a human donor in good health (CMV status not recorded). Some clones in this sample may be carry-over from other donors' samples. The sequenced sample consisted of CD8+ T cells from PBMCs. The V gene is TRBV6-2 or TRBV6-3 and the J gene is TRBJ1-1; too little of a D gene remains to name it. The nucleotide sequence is TGTGCCAGCAGAGACAAACTGAACACTGAAGCTTTCTTT. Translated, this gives CASRDKLNTEAFF.